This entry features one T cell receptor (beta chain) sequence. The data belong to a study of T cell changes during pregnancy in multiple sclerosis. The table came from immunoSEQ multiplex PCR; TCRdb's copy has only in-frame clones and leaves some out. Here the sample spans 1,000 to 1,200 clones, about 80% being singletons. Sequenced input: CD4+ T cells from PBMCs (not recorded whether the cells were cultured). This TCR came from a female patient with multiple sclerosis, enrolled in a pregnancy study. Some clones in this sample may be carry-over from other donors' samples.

This CDR3 reads CASSYSGGGSGGELFF. In DNA, the CDR3 is TGTGCCAGCAGTTACTCCGGCGGAGGGAGCGGCGGGGAGCTGTTTTTT. V and J are TRBV6-6 and TRBJ2-2; possible D gene TRBD2, 6 bases. Trimming took off 0 bases at V and 7 bases at J, with 15 bases between the two ends. This CDR3 is built from 16 residues. The germline CDR1 and CDR2 sequences are MNHNY and SVGAGI (reference sequence).